This is a list of T cell receptor beta chains from one sample in a study of blood T cell repertoires in COVID-19. Clones were read by immunoSEQ multiplex PCR, and TCRdb kept only the in-frame ones, dropping some. This table holds under 400,000 clones, roughly 89% found once. The sequencing sample was made of peripheral blood. Source of these receptors: a woman aged 60 to 75 with COVID-19, enrolled during active disease. The conserved cysteine and the conserved F or W are not part of the CDR3 here. The size entry is marked missing in some rows and otherwise reads once, few, many or a size class.

TRBV6-6,TRBJ1-2,.,ASSLGGNGYT
TRBV6-5,TRBJ1-1,.,ASTRQENTEAF
TRBV21-1,TRBJ2-1,once,ASSKGLGVSSYNEQF
TRBV2,TRBJ1-2,.,ASSGPGVYDYGYT
TRBV11-2,TRBJ1-1,.,ASSLESRTGEAF
TRBV5-1,TRBJ2-3,.,ASSSTRGTDTQY
TRBV6-5,TRBJ1-5,.,ASSRDSRNQPQH
TRBV19,TRBJ2-7,.,ASSLRDLGSREY
TRBV5-5,TRBJ1-5,.,ASSSGRDNQPQH
TRBV11-3,TRBJ1-5,once,ASSWARKNQPQH
TRBV5-1,TRBJ2-7,.,ASSKEQGRAEQY
TRBV11-2,TRBJ1-2,.,ASSLETIRGGGYT
TRBV6-4,TRBJ2-1,.,ASSDSRQGKFVNEQF
TRBV24-1,TRBJ1-2,.,ATSDNSGGGYGYT
TRBV27,TRBJ1-6,once,ASSLGLISPLH
TRBV6-5,TRBJ2-2,.,ASSWGQAGELF
TRBV15,TRBJ2-1,.,ATSRGLGTANEQF
TRBV6-5,TRBJ1-5,.,ASSPLGGSNQPQH
TRBV7-3,TRBJ1-1,.,ASSLRPNRVRNTEAF
TRBV2,TRBJ1-1,.,ARDLSTGTGEDTEAF
TRBV6-2/TRBV6-3,TRBJ2-2,many,ASSPHGLAGSANTGELF
TRBV12-3/TRBV12-4,TRBJ2-5,.,ASNHRAQETQY
TRBV19,TRBJ1-1,.,ASSMGQFMNTEAF
TRBV27,TRBJ2-7,once,ASTRQGRPYEQY
TRBV7-3,TRBJ1-1,.,ASSLYSNTEAF
TRBV5-5,TRBJ2-3,.,ASTTDRSTDTQY
TRBV28,TRBJ2-5,.,ASSPPSPETQY
TRBV7-2,TRBJ2-7,.,ASSRGQQYEQY
TRBV21-1,TRBJ1-4,.,ASSSPPGDYSTNEKLF
TRBV18,TRBJ1-6,.,ASSPTGWNSPLH
TRBV14,TRBJ1-2,.,ASSQVGTGRLNYGYT
TRBV6-1,TRBJ2-3,.,ASSERGTGVGTQY
TRBV4-2,TRBJ1-2,.,ASSHRVPNYGYT
TRBV5-1,TRBJ1-4,.,ASSLVYNEKLF
TRBV6-5,TRBJ1-1,.,ASSYSRLSRTEAF
TRBV2,TRBJ1-2,.,ASSADRSYGYT
TRBV4-1,TRBJ2-1,.,ASSQGSSTRDEQF
TRBV15,TRBJ1-5,once,ATTETGGSNQPQH
TRBV7-2,TRBJ2-3,.,ASSPRQGGSKYTQY
TRBV3-1/TRBV3-2,TRBJ2-1,.,ASSQGSGTSGGARF
TRBV10-3,TRBJ2-7,.,AINDRDTVYEQY
TRBV11-2,TRBJ1-2,.,ASSLVATGHEGYGYT
TRBV19,TRBJ2-7,.,ASTLGAGYEQY
TRBV6-5,TRBJ1-5,.,ASRWDINQPQH
TRBV5-1,TRBJ2-1,.,ATRGGTGGSYNEQF
TRBV14,TRBJ2-7,.,ASRRRSTGEQY
TRBV27,TRBJ1-2,.,ASRSAGHYGYT
TRBV4-1,TRBJ1-2,.,ASSQDESFTVFNYGYT
TRBV11-2,TRBJ2-2,.,ASSPEGDRVTGELF
TRBV7-3,TRBJ1-1,.,ASSPGTVNTEAF
TRBV3-1/TRBV3-2,TRBJ1-4,once,ASSFRGRDDEKLF
TRBV5-1,TRBJ1-2,.,ASSLVTPANYGYT